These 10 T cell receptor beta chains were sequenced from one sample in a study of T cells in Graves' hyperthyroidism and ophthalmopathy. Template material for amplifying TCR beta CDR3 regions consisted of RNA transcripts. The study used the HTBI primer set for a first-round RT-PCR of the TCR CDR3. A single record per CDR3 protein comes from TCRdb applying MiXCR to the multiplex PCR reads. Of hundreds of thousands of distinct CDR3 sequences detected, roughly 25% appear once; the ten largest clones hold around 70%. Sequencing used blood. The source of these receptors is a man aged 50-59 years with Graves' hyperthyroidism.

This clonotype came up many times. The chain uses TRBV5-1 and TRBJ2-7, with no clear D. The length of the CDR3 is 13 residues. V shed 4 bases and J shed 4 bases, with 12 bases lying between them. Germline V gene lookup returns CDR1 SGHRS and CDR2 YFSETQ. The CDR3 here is CASSQSGMYEQYF. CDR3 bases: TGCGCCAGCAGCCAGAGTGGGATGTACGAGCAGTACTTC.

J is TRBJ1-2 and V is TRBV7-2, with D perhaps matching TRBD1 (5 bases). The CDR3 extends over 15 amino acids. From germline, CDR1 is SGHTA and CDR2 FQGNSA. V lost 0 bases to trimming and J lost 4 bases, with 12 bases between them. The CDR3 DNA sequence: TGTGCCAGCAGCTTAGCGTGGCCAGGGTCCTATGGCTACACCTTC. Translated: CASSLAWPGSYGYTF. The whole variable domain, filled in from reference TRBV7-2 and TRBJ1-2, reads GAGVSQSPSNKVTEKGKDVELRCDPISGHTALYWYRQSLGQGLEFLIYFQGNSAPDKSGLPSDRFSAERTGGSVSTLTIQRTQQEDSAVYLCASSLAWPGSYGYTFGSGTRLTVV.

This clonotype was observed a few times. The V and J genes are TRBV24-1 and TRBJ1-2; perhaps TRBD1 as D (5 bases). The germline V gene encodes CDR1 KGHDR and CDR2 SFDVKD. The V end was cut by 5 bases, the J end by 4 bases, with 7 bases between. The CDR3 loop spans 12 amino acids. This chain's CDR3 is CATSGGIYGYTF. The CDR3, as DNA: TGTGCCACCAGTGGGGGGATCTATGGCTACACCTTC.

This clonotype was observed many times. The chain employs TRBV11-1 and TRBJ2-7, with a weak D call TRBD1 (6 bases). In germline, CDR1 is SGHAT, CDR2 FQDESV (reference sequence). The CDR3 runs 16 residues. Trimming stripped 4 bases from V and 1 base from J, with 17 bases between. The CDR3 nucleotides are TGTGCCAGCAGCTCAGTGGGGACATCCCAATCCTACGAGCAGTACTTC. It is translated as CASSSVGTSQSYEQYF.

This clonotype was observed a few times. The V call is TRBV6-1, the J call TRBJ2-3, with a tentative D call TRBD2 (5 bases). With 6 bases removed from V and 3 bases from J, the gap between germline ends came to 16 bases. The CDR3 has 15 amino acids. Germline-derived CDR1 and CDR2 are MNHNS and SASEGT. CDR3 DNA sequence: TGTGCCAGCAGCTTAACCCAGTGGAGGACAGATACGCAGTATTTT. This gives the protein CASSLTQWRTDTQYF.

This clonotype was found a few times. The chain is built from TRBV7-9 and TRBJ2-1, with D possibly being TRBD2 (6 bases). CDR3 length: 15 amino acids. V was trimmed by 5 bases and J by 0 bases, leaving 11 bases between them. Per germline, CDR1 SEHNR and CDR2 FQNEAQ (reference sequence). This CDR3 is CASSILSGSYNEQFF. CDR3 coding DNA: TGTGCCAGCAGCATCCTTAGCGGCTCCTACAATGAGCAGTTCTTC.

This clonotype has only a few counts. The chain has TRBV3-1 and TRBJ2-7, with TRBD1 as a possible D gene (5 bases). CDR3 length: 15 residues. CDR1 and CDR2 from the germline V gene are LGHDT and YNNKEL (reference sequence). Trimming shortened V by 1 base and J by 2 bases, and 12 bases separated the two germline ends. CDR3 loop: CASSQGNRFAYEQYF. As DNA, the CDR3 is TGTGCCAGCAGCCAAGGTAACAGGTTCGCCTACGAGCAGTACTTC.

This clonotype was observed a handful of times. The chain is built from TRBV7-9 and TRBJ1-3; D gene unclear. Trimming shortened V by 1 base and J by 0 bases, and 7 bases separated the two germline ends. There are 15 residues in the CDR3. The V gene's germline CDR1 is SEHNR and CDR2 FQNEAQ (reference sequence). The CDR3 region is CASSLDASSGNTIYF. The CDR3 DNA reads TGTGCCAGCAGCTTAGATGCGAGCTCTGGAAACACCATATATTTT.

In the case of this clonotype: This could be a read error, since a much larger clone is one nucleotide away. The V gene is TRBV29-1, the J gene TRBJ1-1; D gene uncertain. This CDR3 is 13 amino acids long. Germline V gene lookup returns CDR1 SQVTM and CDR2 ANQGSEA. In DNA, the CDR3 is TGCAGTGCCTGGGATTTGCGGAACACTGAAGCTTTCTTT. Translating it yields CSAWDLRNTEAFF.

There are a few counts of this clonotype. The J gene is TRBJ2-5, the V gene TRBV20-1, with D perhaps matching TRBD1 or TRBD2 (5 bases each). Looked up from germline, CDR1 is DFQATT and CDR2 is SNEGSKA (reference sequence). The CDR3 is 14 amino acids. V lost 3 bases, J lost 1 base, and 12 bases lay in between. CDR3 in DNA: TGCAGTGCTAGTAGGTTCGGGACCCAAGAGACCCAGTACTTC. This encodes CSASRFGTQETQYF.